The 23 T cell receptor beta chains in this list originate from one sample, sequenced in a study of T-cell memory formation after mild COVID-19. TCRdb reprocessed the 5' RACE reads with MiXCR, giving one entry per CDR3 protein. The data hold some 600,000 distinct CDR3 sequences, with around a sixth observed a single time. The specimen sequenced was PBMCs or a T cell subset sorted from them (not recorded which). The receptors come from an adult woman who had mild COVID-19 (a few samples of this study predate the infection). Cell type and time point are not known.

The V gene is TRBV6-5, the J gene TRBJ2-2; D ambiguous. This CDR3 is built from 13 residues. The germline CDR1 and CDR2 sequences are MNHEY and SVGAGI. The CDR3 region is CATTLFGPGELFF. DNA for the CDR3: TGTGCTACCACCCTATTTGGCCCCGGGGAGCTGTTTTTT.

The chain is built from TRBV20-1 and TRBJ1-2; D gene uncertain. The CDR3 is 13 amino acids. Looked up from germline, CDR1 is DFQATT and CDR2 is SNEGSKA (reference sequence). Between the trimmed V and J ends, which lost 7 bases and 4 bases, there was a span of 16 bases. The CDR3 loop is CSVKRWTSYGYTF. The CDR3 DNA is TGCAGTGTTAAGAGGTGGACCTCCTATGGCTACACCTTC.

The rearrangement links TRBV5-1 to TRBJ2-3, with D possibly matching TRBD2 (6 bases). CDR1 and CDR2 from the germline V gene are SGHRS and YFSETQ. V lost 0 bases and J lost 0, with 14 bases in between. This CDR3 region has 17 residues. CDR3 amino acids: CASSLALRGTSTDTQYF. The CDR3 nucleotides are TGCGCCAGCAGCTTGGCCTTGCGGGGTACTAGCACAGATACGCAGTATTTT.

This clonotype came up a few times. The CDR3 protein is CASRFVGAGPQHF. For the CDR3, the DNA is TGTGCCAGCAGATTCGTAGGGGCAGGGCCCCAGCATTTT. The rearrangement joins TRBV2 to TRBJ1-5; the D gene is possibly TRBD1 (5 bases). Deletions cut 6 bases from V and 9 bases from J, with 15 bases between. CDR1 is SNHLY, CDR2 FYNNEI, per germline. This CDR3 has 13 amino acids. Full variable domain (missing parts from reference TRBV2 and TRBJ1-5): EPEVTQTPSHQVTQMGQEVILRCVPISNHLYFYWYRQILGQKVEFLVSFYNNEISEKSEIFDDQFSVERPDGSNFTLKIRSTKLEDSAMYFCASRFVGAGPQHFGDGTRLSIL.

This clonotype appeared a few times. CDR3 nucleotides: TGCAGTGCTAGCAGGGTATGGGGCTACACCTTC. Protein product: CSASRVWGYTF. The chain employs TRBV20-1 and TRBJ1-2, with D perhaps matching TRBD1 (5 bases). Trimming stripped 3 bases from V and 8 bases from J, with 10 bases between. The length of the CDR3 is 11 residues. Germline-derived CDR1 and CDR2 are DFQATT and SNEGSKA (reference sequence).

The rearrangement uses TRBV12-3 or TRBV12-4 and TRBJ1-2; TRBD1 is a possible D gene (5 bases). Trimming shortened V by 0 bases and J by 7 bases, and 15 bases separated the two germline ends. This CDR3 region has 15 residues. CDR3 DNA sequence: TGTGCCAGCAGTTTAGCCCCAGGGAGTTTAAGTGGCTACACCTTC. Amino acids: CASSLAPGSLSGYTF.

This clonotype appeared a few times. The gene calls are TRBV12-3 or TRBV12-4 and TRBJ2-5; possible D gene TRBD1, 6 bases. The CDR3 covers 15 residues. Between the trimmed V and J ends, which lost 6 bases and 2 bases, there was a span of 16 bases. The CDR3 is CASSSLTTGQETQYF. Written as DNA, the CDR3 is TGTGCCAGCAGCTCATTAACGACAGGACAAGAGACCCAGTACTTC.

V and J are TRBV15 and TRBJ2-3; D unresolved. The CDR3 has 14 amino acids. Per the germline V gene, CDR1 is LNHNV and CDR2 is YYDKDF (reference sequence). The V gene lost 5 bases and the J gene lost 0 bases, with 9 bases spanning the gap. The CDR3 spells CATSLVDSTDTQYF. For the CDR3, the DNA is TGTGCCACCAGCCTTGTCGACAGCACAGATACGCAGTATTTT.

The chain carries TRBV10-3 and TRBJ2-1, with 10 nucleotides matching TRBD2. Trimming removed 10 bases from V and 8 bases from J; junction bases left unmatched: 11. This CDR3 spans 14 amino acids. The germline V gene encodes CDR1 ENHRY and CDR2 SYGVKD. The CDR3 spells CATSELAGSYEQFF. The CDR3 DNA reads TGTGCCACCTCTGAACTAGCGGGATCCTATGAGCAGTTCTTC.

Comment on this clonotype: The junction and the germline gene differ at one end; a read error may be behind it. The V call is TRBV28, the J call TRBJ2-7; D possibly corresponds to TRBD1 (6 bases). Germline-derived CDR1 and CDR2 are MDHEN and SYDVKM. The CDR3 is 13 residues long. For the CDR3, the DNA is TGTGCCAGCGAAGGACAGTTCAATTCGGGTGGAGCCTTC. Encoded protein: CASEGQFNSGGAF.

In its sample, this clonotype was seen many times. The gene calls are TRBV9 and TRBJ2-1, with 8 bases aligning to TRBD2. The CDR3 covers 15 residues. V lost 0 bases, J lost 6 bases, and 5 bases stayed unmatched. Germline assignment: CDR1 SGDLS and CDR2 YYNGEE. The CDR3 loop reads CASSVGGLGLNEQFF. CDR3 nucleotides: TGTGCCAGCAGCGTAGGGGGACTAGGGCTCAATGAGCAGTTCTTC.

The chain recombines TRBV24-1 with TRBJ2-2; 10 bases match TRBD1. V gave up 6 bases and J gave up 3 bases; unmatched junction bases: 3. The V gene's germline CDR1 is KGHDR and CDR2 SFDVKD. This CDR3 has 15 residues. For the CDR3, the DNA is TGTGCCACCAGTTCGGGACAGGGGTACACCGGGGAGCTGTTTTTT. It specifies CATSSGQGYTGELFF.

The rearrangement joins TRBV24-1 to TRBJ2-6, with D unresolved. The CDR3 length is 15 residues. The germline gives CDR1 KGHDR, CDR2 SFDVKD. Trimming took off 5 bases at V and 0 bases at J, with 7 bases between the two ends. CDR3: CATSGAVSGANVLTF. CDR3 DNA: TGTGCCACCAGTGGCGCCGTCTCTGGGGCCAACGTCCTGACTTTC.

The rearrangement joins TRBV5-1 to TRBJ2-4; D unresolved. There are 16 residues in the CDR3. Germline assignment: CDR1 SGHRS and CDR2 YFSETQ. Trimming took off 0 bases at V and 0 bases at J, with 10 bases between the two ends. In nucleotides, the CDR3 is TGCGCCAGCAGCTTGGTCATTGGGGAAGCCAAAAACATTCAGTACTTC. Amino acid sequence: CASSLVIGEAKNIQYF.

The chain carries TRBV10-3 and TRBJ2-5; 8 nucleotides match TRBD2. The CDR3 has 20 amino acids. With V trimmed by 0 bases and J by 1 base, 16 bases remained unmatched. CDR1 is ENHRY, CDR2 SYGVKD, per germline. CDR3 loop: CAISESTFSGVKGGQETQYF. CDR3 DNA sequence: TGTGCCATCAGTGAGTCAACCTTTAGCGGGGTGAAAGGAGGCCAAGAGACCCAGTACTTC.

The chain recombines TRBV10-3 with TRBJ2-2; TRBD2 matches 10 bases. Germline V gives CDR1 ENHRY, CDR2 SYGVKD. There are 15 residues in the CDR3. Trimming cost V 8 bases and J 5 bases; bases outside gene matches: 8. The chain's CDR3 is CAISPGLADTGELFF. CDR3 nucleotide sequence: TGTGCCATCTCACCCGGACTAGCGGATACCGGGGAGCTGTTTTTT.

A few counts support this clonotype. The rearrangement links TRBV7-9 to TRBJ2-1, with a tentative D call TRBD2 (5 bases). The V gene's germline CDR1 is SEHNR and CDR2 FQNEAQ (reference sequence). The CDR3 length is 18 residues. The V end lost 0 bases, the J end lost 0 bases, and 15 bases lay between the germline ends. CDR3 coding DNA: TGTGCCAGCAGCTTAGCGATTGGACGGGGAAGCTCCTACAATGAGCAGTTCTTC. As protein: CASSLAIGRGSSYNEQFF.

This clonotype was seen at least ten times. V is TRBV7-2 and J is TRBJ2-7; the D is unclear. This CDR3 has 15 amino acids. The V and J ends lost 1 base and 2 bases respectively, with 12 bases between them. Germline V CDR1 and CDR2: SGHTA, FQGNSA. CDR3 sequence reads: CASSLEGLETYEQYF. The CDR3, as DNA: TGTGCCAGCAGCTTAGAAGGGCTAGAGACCTACGAGCAGTACTTC.

This chain links TRBV5-1 with TRBJ1-1; 9 bases align to TRBD1. Germline trimming cut 2 bases from V and 0 bases from J; bases unmatched to any gene: 5. Germline V gene sequence: CDR1 SGHRS, CDR2 YFSETQ. This CDR3 contains 16 residues. CDR3 sequence: CASSLQGALMNTEAFF. CDR3 nucleotides: TGCGCCAGCAGCTTACAGGGGGCTCTCATGAACACTGAAGCTTTCTTT. The full variable domain, with the rest looked up from reference TRBV5-1 and TRBJ1-1, is KAGVTQTPRYLIKTRGQQVTLSCSPISGHRSVSWYQQTPGQGLQFLFEYFSETQRNKGNFPGRFSGRQFSNSRSEMNVSTLELGDSALYLCASSLQGALMNTEAFFGQGTRLTVV.

This clonotype was recorded a few times. V usage is TRBV6-1 and J usage is TRBJ1-5; 8 nucleotides match TRBD1. Trimming cost V 9 bases and J 1 base; bases outside gene matches: 5. Germline V gives CDR1 MNHNS, CDR2 SASEGT. There are 14 residues in the CDR3. CDR3 sequence reads: CASRQGTSNQPQHF. The CDR3 DNA reads as TGTGCCAGTAGACAGGGGACGAGCAATCAGCCCCAGCATTTT.

V and J are TRBV12-3 or TRBV12-4 and TRBJ2-3; D is possibly TRBD1 (5 bases). The CDR3 loop spans 16 amino acids. V gave up 5 bases and J gave up 3 bases, with 18 bases separating them. CDR3 nucleotides: TGTGCCAGCAGTCCACGACAGTCTCCAATTACAGATACGCAGTATTTT. Amino acid sequence: CASSPRQSPITDTQYF.

This clonotype was observed many times. This rearrangement joins TRBV5-1 to TRBJ2-1; D tentatively reads TRBD1 or TRBD2 (7 bases each). This CDR3 contains 14 residues. The V end lost 6 bases, the J end lost 7 bases, and 17 bases lay between the germline ends. CDR1 and CDR2 (germline): SGHRS, YFSETQ. In DNA form, the CDR3 reads TGCGCCAGCACCCTTGGTCAGGGGGGGAATGAGCAGTTCTTC. Its translation: CASTLGQGGNEQFF.

The chain recombines TRBV6-1 with TRBJ2-1; 10 bases match TRBD2. J gave up 5 bases and V 6 bases, and 13 bases lay outside the gene matches. Germline V gene lookup returns CDR1 MNHNS and CDR2 SASEGT. CDR3 length: 17 residues. The CDR3 region is CASSLRPSGSRDNEQFF. CDR3 DNA: TGTGCCAGCAGCCTAAGACCTAGCGGGAGTAGGGACAATGAGCAGTTCTTC.